What follows are 27 T cell receptor beta chains derived from one specimen sequenced in a study of T cells in Graves' hyperthyroidism and ophthalmopathy. Amplification yielded TCR beta CDR3 regions, with RNA transcripts as the source. HTBI primers were employed in a first-round RT-PCR of the TCR CDR3. TCRdb fed the multiplex PCR reads into MiXCR, producing one record per CDR3 protein. The table shows about 370,000 distinct CDR3 sequences, with around 15% occurring only once. Sequences were obtained from blood. The source of these receptors is a woman in her sixties with Graves' ophthalmopathy.

This clonotype was counted between two and nine times. A read error may explain this, as a much larger clone is one base away. The V gene is TRBV7-3, the J gene TRBJ2-1; 11 bases are a match to TRBD2. CDR1 SGHTA and CDR2 FQGTGA come from the germline V gene. Unmatched junction bases numbered 16, after V lost 8 bases and J lost 10 bases. This CDR3 is 16 amino acids long. The CDR3 region is CASGPIAGGANREQFF. CDR3 DNA: TGTGCCAGCGGCCCTATAGCGGGAGGGGCCAATCGGGAGCAGTTCTTC.

The rearrangement uses TRBV28 and TRBJ1-1, with TRBD1 as a possible D gene (6 bases). The CDR3 contains 13 residues. Germline V gene sequence: CDR1 MDHEN, CDR2 SYDVKM. The V end was cut by 6 bases, the J end by 4 bases, with 12 bases between. The CDR3 nucleotides read TGTGCCAGCAGGTACAGGGAGGCCACTGAAGCTTTCTTT. Its translation: CASRYREATEAFF.

This clonotype came up a few times. The rearrangement uses TRBV29-1 and TRBJ2-2; 7 positions match TRBD2. This CDR3 has 16 residues. Germline V gene lookup returns CDR1 SQVTM and CDR2 ANQGSEA. Unmatched junction bases numbered 12, after V lost 4 bases and J lost 4 bases. As DNA, the CDR3 is TGCAGCGTTGGGGAACGGGCAGGGAGGGGCACCGGGGAGCTGTTTTTT. Amino acids: CSVGERAGRGTGELFF.

In this sample, this clonotype turned up a few times. The V gene is TRBV6-1, the J gene TRBJ1-5; weak D call: TRBD1 (6 bases). The V end lost 10 bases, the J end lost 0 bases, and 16 bases lay between the germline ends. The germline V gene encodes CDR1 MNHNS and CDR2 SASEGT. The CDR3 runs to 15 residues. Written as DNA, the CDR3 is TGTGCCACCACCGGGACACATTATAGCAATCAGCCCCAGCATTTT. Protein product: CATTGTHYSNQPQHF.

The sample holds many counts of this clonotype. This chain connects TRBV19 to TRBJ1-1; no definite D call. Trimming pared 3 bases from V and 2 bases from J, leaving 7 bases between. The germline CDR1 and CDR2 sequences are LNHDA and SQIVND (reference sequence). The CDR3 covers 13 residues. The CDR3, as DNA: TGTGCCAGTAGTATCTTCGTAAACACTGAAGCTTTCTTT. It translates to CASSIFVNTEAFF. Full variable domain (remainder filled in from reference TRBV19 and TRBJ1-1): DGGITQSPKYLFRKEGQNVTLSCEQNLNHDAMYWYRQDPGQGLRLIYYSQIVNDFQKGDIAEGYSVSREKKESFPLTVTSAQKNPTAFYLCASSIFVNTEAFFGQGTRLTVV.

In the case of this clonotype: A read error may be the cause here, since a much bigger clone is one base away. The rearrangement uses TRBV7-2 and TRBJ1-4; D ambiguous. Per germline, CDR1 SGHTA and CDR2 FQGNSA. This CDR3 comprises 16 residues. CDR3 sequence (DNA): TGTGCCAGCAGCTTCGAGGTCCATGCAACTAGTGAAAAACTGTTTTTT. Protein: CASSFEVHATSEKLFF.

This clonotype was detected ten times or more. This sequence joins TRBV2 and TRBJ2-5; D call uncertain. Trimming pared 6 bases from V and 2 bases from J, leaving 13 bases between. The CDR3 sequence is 14 residues long. The germline V gene has CDR1 SNHLY and CDR2 FYNNEI. The CDR3, as DNA: TGTGCCAGCAGGAGGCTTGTAAAGCAAGAGACCCAGTACTTC. Residues: CASRRLVKQETQYF.

A remark on this clonotype: It may be a read error: a sequence one base away is much more abundant. The chain joins TRBV2 to TRBJ2-7; possible D gene TRBD1, 6 bases. Germline V gene data show CDR1 as SNHLY and CDR2 as FYNNEI. The CDR3 loop spans 14 amino acids. V lost 3 bases and J 7 bases, leaving 16 bases between the germline ends. The CDR3 DNA follows: TGTGCCAGCAGTGAGGGCAGGGGTAGAAATGAGCAGTACTTC. Encoded protein: CASSEGRGRNEQYF.

This clonotype was recorded at least ten times. V and J are TRBV5-4 and TRBJ2-7; no clear D. Germline V gene data show CDR1 as SGHNT and CDR2 as YYREEE (reference sequence). V was clipped by 5 bases and J by 2 bases, with 8 bases between them. The CDR3 has 12 amino acids. The CDR3 DNA sequence: TGTGCCAGCAGTTTCAGCACCTACGAGCAGTACTTC. This translates into CASSFSTYEQYF.

This clonotype was seen at least ten times. The chain recombines TRBV2 with TRBJ1-5; TRBD1 aligns across 7 bases. CDR3 length: 13 amino acids. Per the germline V gene, CDR1 is SNHLY and CDR2 is FYNNEI. V was pared by 7 bases and J by 5 bases, with 5 bases of the junction left unmatched. CDR3 region: CASKRQGDQPQHF. In DNA, the CDR3 is TGTGCCAGCAAGCGGCAGGGGGATCAGCCCCAGCATTTT.

The rearrangement links TRBV7-9 to TRBJ1-3; unclear D gene. V was trimmed by 3 bases and J by 4 bases, leaving 10 bases between them. CDR1 is SEHNR, CDR2 FQNEAQ, per germline (reference sequence). The CDR3 is 14 amino acids. The DNA of the CDR3 is TGTGCCAGCAGCTTCCTTGTACAGGGAAACACCATATATTTT. It codes for CASSFLVQGNTIYF.

The chain couples TRBV5-5 to TRBJ2-1; 7 positions match TRBD2. The junction had 4 bases not matched to a gene; V was cut back by 0 bases and J by 7 bases. The CDR3 length is 14 residues. Germline V lookup: CDR1 SGHKS, CDR2 YYEKEE (reference sequence). DNA for the CDR3: TGTGCCAGCAGCTTGGTAGAGCGGGGTAATGAGCAGTTCTTC. Encoded protein: CASSLVERGNEQFF.

To note about this clonotype: Possible read error: a much larger clone is one base away. This chain uses TRBV5-1 with TRBJ2-3; D is possibly TRBD2 (7 bases). This CDR3 spans 14 amino acids. CDR1 and CDR2 from the germline V gene are SGHRS and YFSETQ. As DNA, the CDR3 is TGCGCCAGCAGCTTGACGGGGGGCTCAGATGCGCAGTATTTT. Its translation is CASSLTGGSDAQYF.

The chain couples TRBV5-4 to TRBJ2-7; 8 nucleotides match TRBD1. The V gene's germline CDR1 is SGHNT and CDR2 YYREEE (reference sequence). Trimming cost V 4 bases and J 3 bases; bases outside gene matches: 21. This CDR3 is 19 amino acids long. CDR3 coding DNA: TGTGCCAGCAGCCCCGGAACAAGACAGGGGCCCTCTGGTCTCTACGAGCAGTACTTC. The encoded protein is CASSPGTRQGPSGLYEQYF.

The chain couples TRBV7-2 to TRBJ2-1; D call uncertain. The CDR3 consists of 14 residues. With 3 bases removed from V and 9 bases from J, the gap between germline ends came to 15 bases. CDR1 and CDR2 (germline): SGHTA, FQGNSA. CDR3 sequence reads: CASSFRTSWGEQFF. The CDR3 DNA reads as TGTGCCAGCAGCTTTAGGACGTCCTGGGGTGAGCAGTTCTTC.

The V call is TRBV6-1, the J call TRBJ2-7; D assignment may be TRBD1 or TRBD2 (6 bases each). The V end was cut by 9 bases, the J end by 3 bases, with 15 bases between. The V gene's germline CDR1 is MNHNS and CDR2 SASEGT. The CDR3 covers 13 residues. The CDR3 spells CASLVGGGYEQYF. CDR3 in DNA: TGTGCCAGTCTGGTGGGGGGCGGCTACGAGCAGTACTTC.

The rearrangement joins TRBV29-1 to TRBJ2-4; D is possibly TRBD1 or TRBD2 (6 bases each). The V gene lost 2 bases and the J gene lost 7 bases, with 12 bases spanning the gap. The CDR3 is 13 residues long. Germline assignment: CDR1 SQVTM and CDR2 ANQGSEA. CDR3 loop: CSVEWGARNIQYF. The CDR3 coding sequence is TGCAGCGTTGAATGGGGGGCGCGGAACATTCAGTACTTC. The whole variable domain, remainder taken from reference TRBV29-1 and TRBJ2-4, is SAVISQKPSRDICQRGTSLTIQCQVDSQVTMMFWYRQQPGQSLTLIATANQGSEATYESGFVIDKFPISRPNLTFSTLTVSNMSPEDSSIYLCSVEWGARNIQYFGAGTRLSVL.

The chain carries TRBV20-1 and TRBJ2-3; D might be TRBD2 (5 bases). This CDR3 spans 12 amino acids. Germline CDR1 is DFQATT and CDR2 is SNEGSKA (reference sequence). V was pared by 4 bases and J by 5 bases, with 10 bases between. In nucleotides, the CDR3 is TGCAGTGCTACCGGAGGCCAAGATACGCAGTATTTT. The encoded protein is CSATGGQDTQYF.

This clonotype has ten or more counts. This chain connects TRBV6-1 to TRBJ2-2; 9 nucleotides match TRBD2. Looked up from germline, CDR1 is MNHNS and CDR2 is SASEGT. There are 17 residues in the CDR3. The trim removed 0 bases at V and 3 bases at J, leaving 5 bases unmatched. CDR3 protein: CASSEAASGTHTGELFF. The CDR3 bases are TGTGCCAGCAGTGAAGCTGCTAGCGGGACCCACACCGGGGAGCTGTTTTTT.

This clonotype was recorded at least ten times. The V call is TRBV11-1, the J call TRBJ2-2; the D is unclear. V was cut by 7 bases and J by 4 bases, with 16 bases left in between. The germline V gene has CDR1 SGHAT and CDR2 FQDESV (reference sequence). The CDR3 runs to 15 residues. This CDR3 is CASTLPGLGTGELFF. The CDR3 coding sequence is TGTGCCAGCACCCTCCCGGGTCTGGGCACCGGGGAGCTGTTTTTT.

Many counts were recorded for this clonotype. This chain uses TRBV7-9 with TRBJ2-7; D not certain. Trimming left V 5 bases short and J 4 bases short, with 18 bases between. The germline CDR1 and CDR2 sequences are SEHNR and FQNEAQ (reference sequence). The CDR3 consists of 15 residues. DNA for the CDR3: TGTGCCAGCAGCCCCCGAATTGAGGCTCCTTACGAGCAGTACTTC. Protein: CASSPRIEAPYEQYF.

This chain uses TRBV5-1 with TRBJ2-1, with a possible D match to TRBD2 (5 bases). V gave up 6 bases and J gave up 7 bases, with 14 bases separating them. Per germline, CDR1 SGHRS and CDR2 YFSETQ. The CDR3 consists of 13 residues. The CDR3 nucleotides are TGCGCCAGCACTCCGGGAACGGGTAATGAGCAGTTCTTC. Translating gives CASTPGTGNEQFF.

The sample holds many counts of this clonotype. This chain connects TRBV5-1 to TRBJ1-4; D call uncertain. The germline gives CDR1 SGHRS, CDR2 YFSETQ. The CDR3 totals 13 residues. Trimming cost V 4 bases and J 1 base, with 5 bases left between them. CDR3 DNA sequence: TGCGCCAGCAGCCGGGGAACTAATGAAAAACTGTTTTTT. This translates into CASSRGTNEKLFF.

This clonotype appeared a few times. The chain joins TRBV30 to TRBJ2-7; 12 bases fit TRBD2. J lost 4 bases, V lost 5 bases, and 6 bases had no gene match. The CDR3 has 14 amino acids. Germline CDR1 GTSNPN, CDR2 SVGIG (reference sequence). The CDR3 nucleotides are TGTGCCTGGGGTGCCGGGACTAGCGGGTACGAGCAGTACTTC. Its translation is CAWGAGTSGYEQYF.

The table lists this clonotype with many counts. The genes are TRBV5-5 and TRBJ2-2; D not certain. V lost 0 bases, J lost 5 bases, and 11 bases lay in between. CDR3 length: 15 amino acids. CDR1 is SGHKS and CDR2 is YYEKEE in the germline V gene (reference sequence). The CDR3 spells CASSLDPGRTGELFF. CDR3 DNA sequence: TGTGCCAGCAGCTTGGATCCGGGTAGGACCGGGGAGCTGTTTTTT.

In this sample, this clonotype turned up many times. Here the CDR3 reads CASSSPHTDTQYF. CDR3 sequence (DNA): TGTGCCAGCAGCTCCCCTCACACAGATACGCAGTATTTT. The gene calls are TRBV7-9 and TRBJ2-3; D remains ambiguous. The V gene lost 4 bases and the J gene lost 2 bases, with 7 bases spanning the gap. The V gene's germline CDR1 is SEHNR and CDR2 FQNEAQ (reference sequence). This CDR3 has 13 amino acids. The full variable domain, its missing parts supplied by reference TRBV7-9 and TRBJ2-3, is DTGVSQNPRHKITKRGQNVTFRCDPISEHNRLYWYRQTLGQGPEFLTYFQNEAQLEKSRLLSDRFSAERPKGSFSTLEIQRTEQGDSAMYLCASSSPHTDTQYFGPGTRLTVL.

This clonotype was seen many times. The DNA of the CDR3 is TGTGCCAGCAGCGCCGCGGGTGGCAGGGGAGGAAACATTCAGTACTTC. It is translated as CASSAAGGRGGNIQYF. The chain recombines TRBV7-9 with TRBJ2-4; tentatively, D is TRBD1 or TRBD2 (6 bases each). The CDR3 has 16 amino acids. Trimming took 5 bases from V and 6 from J, leaving 20 bases between them. Germline V gives CDR1 SEHNR, CDR2 FQNEAQ (reference sequence).